The present T cell receptor (beta chain) was sequenced within a study of blood T cell repertoires in COVID-19. Across the study: Sources were T cells, B-cell-depleted T cells, or PBMCs; the material itself was cDNA or gDNA.

This CDR3 is 14 amino acids long. Germline lookup yields CDR1 SGHRS and CDR2 YFSETQ. With 4 bases removed from V and 11 bases from J, the gap between germline ends came to 16 bases. Method: immunoSEQ multiplex PCR; TCRdb's copy keeps in-frame clones and lacks some. The data contain some 99,000 clones, over 75% of them seen just once; the ten biggest clones take up 6.6%. The sample comprised peripheral blood. The sequence derives from a woman aged 50 to 60 with acute or convalescent COVID-19. The V call is TRBV5-1, the J call TRBJ1-6; no firm D call. The CDR3 DNA reads as TGCGCCAGCAGCCCAGGAACGAGTAGGACACCCCTCCACTTT. Protein: CASSPGTSRTPLHF. Full variable domain (remainder filled in from reference TRBV5-1 and TRBJ1-6): KAGVTQTPRYLIKTRGQQVTLSCSPISGHRSVSWYQQTPGQGLQFLFEYFSETQRNKGNFPGRFSGRQFSNSRSEMNVSTLELGDSALYLCASSPGTSRTPLHFGNGTRLTVT.